These T cell receptor beta chains were read from a single sample in a study of OX40 agonist ivuxolimab in advanced cancers. This table comes from immunoSEQ multiplex PCR, and its TCRdb copy is limited to in-frame clones, with some not included. This sample yields tens of thousands of clones, of which around 84% are seen a single time; just under 2.5% belongs to the top ten. The sequencing used CD4+ or CD8+ T cells sorted from blood, collected in a trial of the OX40 agonist ivuxolimab. The receptors stem from an adult with an advanced solid tumor such as melanoma, head and neck, liver or kidney cancer. The CDR3 runs from the conserved cysteine through the conserved F or W. D genes are given only for firm matches. Clone size is stated in some rows and not others, as once, few, many or a class when expanded.

J gene,V gene,clone size,D gene,CDR3 length,CDR3 protein,CDR3 DNA
TRBJ1-2,TRBV5-1,-,TRBD1,18,CASSLVYIVGGNNYGYTF,TGCGCCAGCAGCTTGGTATATATAGTAGGGGGCAATAACTATGGCTACACCTTC
TRBJ2-2,TRBV7-3,-,-,13,CASSIKNTGELFF,TGTGCCAGCAGTATTAAAAACACCGGGGAGCTGTTTTTT
TRBJ1-3,TRBV28,-,-,13,CASSVVGGNTIYF,TGTGCCAGCAGCGTGGTAGGGGGAAACACCATATATTTT
TRBJ2-1,TRBV7-9,-,-,15,CASSSDRKINNEQFF,TGTGCCAGCAGCTCCGACAGAAAAATTAACAATGAGCAGTTCTTC
TRBJ1-1,TRBV27,-,-,13,CASSFFALSEAFF,TGTGCCAGCAGTTTCTTCGCTCTGAGTGAAGCTTTCTTT
TRBJ2-7,TRBV28,-,-,15,CASSALQGSPYEQYF,TGTGCCAGCAGTGCACTACAGGGAAGCCCCTACGAGCAGTACTTC
TRBJ2-5,TRBV7-9,-,-,11,CASSFQETQYF,TGTGCCAGCAGTTTCCAAGAGACCCAGTACTTC
TRBJ1-1,TRBV7-2,-,-,16,CASSQLRDRTNTEAFF,TGTGCCAGCAGCCAATTGCGGGACCGAACGAACACTGAAGCTTTCTTT
TRBJ1-1,TRBV30,-,-,13,CAWKRGGNTEAFF,TGTGCCTGGAAACGAGGGGGGAACACTGAAGCTTTCTTT
TRBJ1-4,TRBV4-3,-,-,16,CASSLRGQSTNEKLFF,TGCGCCAGCAGCCTCCGTGGGCAGTCAACTAATGAAAAACTGTTTTTT
TRBJ1-5,TRBV6-5,-,-,14,CASSQRDGNQPQHF,TGTGCCAGCAGCCAGCGAGACGGCAATCAGCCCCAGCATTTT
TRBJ1-1,TRBV2,-,-,11,CASLEDTEAFF,TGTGCCAGCCTTGAGGACACTGAAGCTTTCTTT
TRBJ1-4,TRBV28,-,TRBD1,15,CASSADRGRGEKLFF,TGTGCCAGCAGCGCAGACAGGGGGCGGGGCGAAAAACTGTTTTTT
TRBJ1-2,TRBV6-1,few,TRBD1,14,CASSERQGDYGYTF,TGTGCCAGCAGTGAACGACAGGGAGACTATGGCTACACCTTC
TRBJ1-5,TRBV6-5,-,TRBD1,15,CASSSTGTGNQPQHF,TGTGCCAGCAGTTCTACCGGGACAGGGAATCAGCCCCAGCATTTT
TRBJ2-2,TRBV5-1,-,-,16,CASSLLTATITGELFF,TGCGCCAGCAGCTTGTTAACAGCAACTATAACCGGGGAGCTGTTTTTT
TRBJ1-2,TRBV18,once,-,15,CASSPGVGPDYGYTF,TGTGCCAGCTCACCAGGCGTGGGCCCCGACTATGGCTACACCTTC
TRBJ2-7,TRBV12-5,-,-,20,CASGLPTGTGNSGRRNEQYF,TGTGCTAGTGGTTTGCCGACCGGGACAGGGAATAGCGGGAGAAGGAACGAGCAGTACTTC
TRBJ2-1,TRBV5-5,-,TRBD2,12,CASSGEGREQFF,TGTGCCAGCAGCGGGGAGGGGAGGGAGCAGTTCTTC
TRBJ1-4,TRBV7-3,-,-,14,CASRSVGTNEKLFF,TGTGCCAGCAGGTCCGTGGGGACGAATGAAAAACTGTTTTTT
TRBJ1-1,TRBV5-4,-,TRBD1,16,CASSLGFAGTGAVAFF,TGTGCCAGCAGCTTGGGCTTCGCCGGGACAGGAGCTGTGGCTTTCTTT
TRBJ1-1,TRBV30,few,-,15,CAWSASKGGNTEAFF,TGTGCCTGGAGTGCCTCGAAGGGAGGGAACACTGAAGCTTTCTTT
TRBJ1-1,TRBV12-5,few,-,14,CASGLALTGTEAFF,TGTGCTAGTGGTTTGGCACTGACAGGTACTGAAGCTTTCTTT
TRBJ2-4,TRBV5-1,-,TRBD1,18,CASSSGTESFLAKNIQYF,TGCGCCAGCAGCTCCGGGACAGAAAGTTTTCTAGCCAAAAACATTCAGTACTTC
TRBJ2-2,TRBV4-1,-,TRBD2,20,CASSQVEVAGGRISTGELFF,TGCGCCAGCAGCCAAGTGGAGGTAGCGGGAGGGCGGATCTCCACCGGGGAGCTGTTTTTT
TRBJ1-2,TRBV6-5,-,TRBD1,16,CASSLTGRGRNYGYTF,TGTGCCAGCAGTTTAACGGGCAGGGGGCGCAACTATGGCTACACCTTC
TRBJ2-3,TRBV11-3,-,-,14,CASSLHRVTDTQYF,TGTGCCAGCAGCTTACACAGGGTCACAGATACGCAGTATTTT
TRBJ1-1,TRBV5-1,-,-,13,CASSLVTNTEAFF,TGCGCCAGCAGCTTGGTAACCAACACTGAAGCTTTCTTT
TRBJ2-1,TRBV4-3,-,-,16,CASSQDGRRGPNEQFF,TGCGCCAGCAGCCAAGATGGACGGCGGGGCCCCAATGAGCAGTTCTTC
TRBJ2-3,TRBV10-3,-,TRBD2,16,CAISEGLAGSTDTQYF,TGTGCCATCAGTGAGGGGCTAGCGGGGAGCACAGATACGCAGTATTTT
TRBJ1-2,TRBV21-1,-,-,16,CASSKWRDRSNYGYTF,TGTGCCAGCAGCAAATGGAGGGACAGAAGTAACTATGGCTACACCTTC
TRBJ2-3,TRBV7-3,-,TRBD2,17,CASSSTRQAGLADTQYF,TGTGCCAGCAGCTCCACGCGACAAGCTGGACTAGCGGATACGCAGTATTTT
TRBJ1-1,TRBV7-2,-,TRBD1,16,CASSSQDRDGYTEAFF,TGTGCCAGCAGCTCCCAGGACAGGGATGGGTACACTGAAGCTTTCTTT
TRBJ1-1,TRBV9,-,TRBD1,14,CASSVDRGPQEAFF,TGTGCCAGCAGCGTAGACAGGGGGCCCCAGGAAGCTTTCTTT
TRBJ2-1,TRBV9,once,-,14,CASSVASDRNEQFF,TGTGCCAGCAGCGTAGCGTCCGACCGGAATGAGCAGTTCTTC
TRBJ1-6,TRBV11-2,-,TRBD1,15,CASSRETGGNSPLHF,TGTGCCAGCAGTCGGGAGACAGGGGGTAATTCACCCCTCCACTTT
TRBJ1-4,TRBV7-6,-,-,14,CASSSGTANEKLFF,TGTGCCAGCAGCTCAGGGACTGCGAATGAAAAACTGTTTTTT
TRBJ2-7,TRBV12-5,-,-,15,CASAHVGGGFYEQYF,TGTGCTAGTGCCCACGTCGGGGGCGGATTTTACGAGCAGTACTTC